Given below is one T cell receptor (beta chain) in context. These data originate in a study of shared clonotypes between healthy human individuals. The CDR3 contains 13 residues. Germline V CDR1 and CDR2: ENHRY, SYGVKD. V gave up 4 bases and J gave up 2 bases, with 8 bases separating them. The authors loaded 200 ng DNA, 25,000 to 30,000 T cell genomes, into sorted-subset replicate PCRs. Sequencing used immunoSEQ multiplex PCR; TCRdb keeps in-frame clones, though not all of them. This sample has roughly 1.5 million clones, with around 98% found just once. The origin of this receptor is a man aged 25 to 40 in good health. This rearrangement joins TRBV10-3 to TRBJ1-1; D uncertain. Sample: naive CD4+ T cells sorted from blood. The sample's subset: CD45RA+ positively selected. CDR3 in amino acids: CAISVKSNTEAFF. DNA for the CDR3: TGTGCCATCAGTGTCAAATCAAACACTGAAGCTTTCTTT.